The 27 T cell receptor beta chains below all came from one sample that was sequenced in a study of siplizumab effects on memory and regulatory T cells. Using immunoSEQ multiplex PCR, the repertoire was profiled, and TCRdb retains in-frame clones only, with some absent. The top ten hold around 40% of the sample, which has more than 50,000 clones, 93% seen once. The specimen was CD8+ T cells sorted from blood. These receptors all come from a human donor in good health.

This chain joins TRBV2 and TRBJ2-7; TRBD2 matches 8 bases. This CDR3 has 14 residues. Germline trimming cut 2 bases from V and 2 bases from J; bases unmatched to any gene: 2. Germline V lookup: CDR1 SNHLY, CDR2 FYNNEI. CDR3 in amino acids: CASSETGGTYEQYF. CDR3 nucleotide sequence: TGTGCCAGCAGTGAAACGGGGGGGACCTACGAGCAGTACTTC.

This rearrangement joins TRBV5-1 to TRBJ1-2; D not resolved. The CDR3 is made up of 14 amino acids. Germline CDR1 SGHRS, CDR2 YFSETQ. Trimming pared 0 bases from V and 3 bases from J, leaving 9 bases between. CDR3 loop: CASSLDVPDYGYTF. The CDR3 DNA follows: TGCGCCAGCAGCTTGGACGTACCGGACTATGGCTACACCTTC.

The rearrangement uses TRBV19 and TRBJ2-1; D remains ambiguous. Per germline, CDR1 LNHDA and CDR2 SQIVND (reference sequence). V was pared by 5 bases and J by 6 bases, with 14 bases between. This CDR3 comprises 14 residues. In DNA form, the CDR3 reads TGTGCCAGTAGTCCAGGAGTCCGTGCCAATGAGCAGTTCTTC. Translation: CASSPGVRANEQFF.

The chain carries TRBV25-1 and TRBJ2-1; D perhaps matches TRBD1 (5 bases). The germline V and J ends were trimmed by 7 bases and 8 bases, with 12 bases remaining between them. There are 12 residues in the CDR3. Germline CDR1 is MGHDK and CDR2 is SYGVNS. The DNA for the CDR3 is TGTGCCAGCAAAGGGGTGGTCCATGAGCAGTTCTTC. Translated: CASKGVVHEQFF.

The genes are TRBV4-1 and TRBJ2-2; D remains ambiguous. V dropped 0 bases and J dropped 0 bases, with 5 bases sitting between them. This CDR3 spans 15 amino acids. Germline V gene sequence: CDR1 MGHRA, CDR2 YSYEKL. Here the CDR3 reads CASSQDPANTGELFF. Written as DNA, the CDR3 is TGCGCCAGCAGCCAAGACCCCGCGAACACCGGGGAGCTGTTTTTT.

The V gene is TRBV5-1, the J gene TRBJ2-7, with D maybe TRBD2 (6 bases). This CDR3 has 13 amino acids. The germline V gene has CDR1 SGHRS and CDR2 YFSETQ. With 0 bases removed from V and 4 bases from J, the gap between germline ends came to 8 bases. For the CDR3, the DNA is TGCGCCAGCAGCTTGGGAGGAGGGTACGAGCAGTACTTC. The encoded protein is CASSLGGGYEQYF. The full variable domain, rest sourced from reference TRBV5-1 and TRBJ2-7, is KAGVTQTPRYLIKTRGQQVTLSCSPISGHRSVSWYQQTPGQGLQFLFEYFSETQRNKGNFPGRFSGRQFSNSRSEMNVSTLELGDSALYLCASSLGGGYEQYFGPGTRLTVT.

Comments on this clone: The junction shows a germline mismatch at one end, possibly a read error. The rearrangement links TRBV9 to TRBJ2-3; 7 nucleotides align to TRBD2. The V gene's germline CDR1 is SGDLS and CDR2 YYNGEE. The CDR3 consists of 13 residues. The CDR3 DNA reads as TGTACCAGCAGCGGGGAGGGAGGAGATACGCAGTATTTT. Translating it yields CTSSGEGGDTQYF.

In the case of this clone: One end of the junction is discordant with germline, which a read error may explain. This chain connects TRBV7-7 to TRBJ2-1, with TRBD1 as a possible D gene (5 bases). Per the germline V gene, CDR1 is SSHAT and CDR2 is FNYEAQ (reference sequence). This CDR3 has 15 residues. The CDR3 is CASSPGLSSYNEQFF. CDR3 bases: TGTGCTAGCAGCCCAGGGCTAAGCTCCTACAATGAGCAGTTCTTC.

This chain connects TRBV19 to TRBJ2-2; tentatively, D is TRBD2 (6 bases). CDR1 and CDR2 from the germline V gene are LNHDA and SQIVND (reference sequence). V lost 6 bases to trimming and J lost 4 bases, with 12 bases between them. The CDR3 length is 14 residues. The CDR3 is CASSRLDGTGELFF. The CDR3 DNA reads as TGTGCCAGTAGCCGACTAGATGGCACCGGGGAGCTGTTTTTT.

This rearrangement joins TRBV10-3 to TRBJ2-5, with 8 positions matching TRBD2. This CDR3 spans 16 amino acids. The germline gives CDR1 ENHRY, CDR2 SYGVKD. The V and J ends lost 5 bases and 4 bases, in that order; junction bases with no gene match: 12. Written as DNA, the CDR3 is TGTGCCATCAGTTCTATTGGGACTAGTCAGGGAGAGACCCAGTACTTC. Residues: CAISSIGTSQGETQYF.

The V gene is TRBV4-2, the J gene TRBJ1-6; 10 bases match TRBD1. CDR3 length equals 16 residues. The V gene's germline CDR1 is LGHNA and CDR2 YNFKEQ. V shed 0 bases and J 7 bases; nucleotides not matched to a gene: 3. CDR3 residues: CASSQEPGQGNSPLHF. The CDR3 nucleotides are TGTGCCAGCAGCCAAGAACCGGGACAGGGGAATTCACCCCTCCACTTT.

J is TRBJ2-7 and V is TRBV25-1; D is uncertain. Germline V gene data show CDR1 as MGHDK and CDR2 as SYGVNS. The length of the CDR3 is 12 residues. V gave up 7 bases and J gave up 8 bases, with 15 bases separating them. The CDR3 loop reads CASNGRDMKQYF. The DNA of the CDR3 is TGTGCCAGCAATGGAAGGGATATGAAGCAGTACTTC.

This rearrangement joins TRBV13 to TRBJ2-3; TRBD1 aligns across 7 bases. V shed 7 bases and J 1 base; nucleotides not matched to a gene: 11. The CDR3 is 16 residues long. Germline loops: CDR1 PRHDT, CDR2 FYEKMQ (reference sequence). The CDR3 DNA reads TGTGCCAGCAATCCCCTAGGGGGCGCCGGCACAGATACGCAGTATTTT. This sequence encodes CASNPLGGAGTDTQYF. Full variable domain (missing parts from reference TRBV13 and TRBJ2-3): AAGVIQSPRHLIKEKRETATLKCYPIPRHDTVYWYQQGPGQDPQFLISFYEKMQSDKGSIPDRFSAQQFSDYHSELNMSSLELGDSALYFCASNPLGGAGTDTQYFGPGTRLTVL.

The chain is built from TRBV5-6 and TRBJ2-2; D is unclear. Between the trimmed V and J ends, which lost 6 bases and 3 bases, there was a span of 9 bases. The CDR3 has 13 amino acids. Germline V lookup: CDR1 SGHDT, CDR2 YYEEEE. The CDR3 nucleotides are TGTGCCAGCACCTCTCTTGACACCGGGGAGCTGTTTTTT. Protein product: CASTSLDTGELFF.

The V call is TRBV7-9, the J call TRBJ2-1, with unresolved D. Germline CDR1 SEHNR, CDR2 FQNEAQ (reference sequence). V lost 3 bases, J lost 7 bases, and 4 bases lay in between. CDR3 size: 11 residues. This CDR3 is CASSLSNEQFF. CDR3 sequence (DNA): TGTGCCAGCAGCTTGTCAAATGAGCAGTTCTTC.

The J gene is TRBJ2-1, the V gene TRBV6-5; D may be TRBD2 (6 bases). V shed 3 bases and J shed 6 bases, with 9 bases lying between them. The germline V gene encodes CDR1 MNHEY and CDR2 SVGAGI. This CDR3 is 13 amino acids long. The CDR3 here is CASSYLEGNEQFF. CDR3 in DNA: TGTGCCAGCAGTTATTTGGAGGGCAATGAGCAGTTCTTC.

The chain carries TRBV27 and TRBJ2-2; 10 bases align to TRBD1. The germline V gene has CDR1 MNHEY and CDR2 SMNVEV (reference sequence). This CDR3 contains 15 residues. V lost 8 bases to trimming and J lost 5 bases; unmatched junction nucleotides: 8. The CDR3 region is CASGTRDRGTGELFF. The CDR3 nucleotides read TGTGCCAGCGGAACCCGGGACAGGGGTACCGGGGAGCTGTTTTTT.

The chain links TRBV27 to TRBJ2-1, with D uncertain. The V and J ends lost 1 base and 7 bases respectively, with 8 bases between them. CDR3 length: 13 amino acids. Germline loops: CDR1 MNHEY, CDR2 SMNVEV (reference sequence). DNA for the CDR3: TGTGCCAGCAGTTTATTTCTCAGTAATGAGCAGTTCTTC. Translation gives CASSLFLSNEQFF.

This chain connects TRBV4-2 to TRBJ2-2, with D unclear. CDR1 LGHNA and CDR2 YNFKEQ come from the germline V gene. Trimming took 1 base from V and 6 from J, leaving 9 bases between them. The CDR3 spans 14 residues. CDR3 sequence (DNA): TGTGCCAGCAGCCAAGCAACCAGTGCCGGGGAGCTGTTTTTT. This translates into CASSQATSAGELFF.

This chain joins TRBV19 and TRBJ1-2; 7 bases are a match to TRBD1. In germline, CDR1 is LNHDA, CDR2 SQIVND (reference sequence). The CDR3 consists of 15 residues. V shed 1 base and J 4 bases; nucleotides not matched to a gene: 6. CDR3 region: CASSIAPTGSYGYTF. DNA of the CDR3: TGTGCCAGTAGTATAGCCCCGACAGGGAGCTATGGCTACACCTTC.

This chain links TRBV7-9 with TRBJ2-5; D may match TRBD1 or TRBD2 (6 bases each). The CDR3 spans 15 residues. The V end lost 5 bases, the J end lost 5 bases, and 18 bases lay between the germline ends. Germline CDR1 SEHNR, CDR2 FQNEAQ (reference sequence). The DNA for the CDR3 is TGTGCCAGCAGCCCCCCCCCTCGGGGGCTGGAGACCCAGTACTTC. Translating it yields CASSPPPRGLETQYF.

The rearrangement uses TRBV9 and TRBJ2-3; D remains ambiguous. The CDR3 is made up of 18 amino acids. V was pared by 0 bases and J by 1 base, with 18 bases between. The germline V gene encodes CDR1 SGDLS and CDR2 YYNGEE. The CDR3 loop reads CASSVGGGGQMGTDTQYF. The CDR3 DNA sequence: TGTGCCAGCAGCGTAGGAGGCGGTGGTCAGATGGGCACAGATACGCAGTATTTT.

This clone was seen just once. The rearrangement uses TRBV29-1 and TRBJ2-2; 9 positions agree with TRBD1. V lost 7 bases to trimming and J lost 2 bases; unmatched junction nucleotides: 5. Germline CDR1 reads SQVTM; CDR2 reads ANQGSEA. This CDR3 spans 14 amino acids. The CDR3 sequence: CSGGQGTNTGELFF. DNA of the CDR3: TGCAGCGGTGGACAGGGGACTAACACCGGGGAGCTGTTTTTT.

The rearrangement joins TRBV5-1 to TRBJ1-1; the D gene is possibly TRBD1 (5 bases). V lost 0 bases, J lost 1 base, and 13 bases lay in between. Germline lookup yields CDR1 SGHRS and CDR2 YFSETQ. The CDR3 contains 16 residues. CDR3 nucleotide sequence: TGCGCCAGCAGCTTGGTTAGCTGGACAACGAACACTGAAGCTTTCTTT. Translating gives CASSLVSWTTNTEAFF.

This chain joins TRBV12-5 and TRBJ2-3, with 9 bases identical to TRBD1. The V gene's germline CDR1 is LGHNT and CDR2 FRNRAP. The CDR3 runs to 15 residues. V was pared by 1 base and J by 3 bases, with 2 bases of the junction left unmatched. This chain's CDR3 is CASGLGDRETDTQYF. The CDR3 DNA follows: TGTGCTAGTGGTTTGGGGGACAGGGAAACAGATACGCAGTATTTT.

The chain has TRBV4-3 and TRBJ1-1, with D tentatively TRBD1 (6 bases). V lost 0 bases and J lost 2, with 10 bases in between. The CDR3 runs 15 residues. Per the germline V gene, CDR1 is LGHNA and CDR2 is YSLEER. As DNA, the CDR3 is TGCGCCAGCAGCCAAGAAGGACAGCTAAACACTGAAGCTTTCTTT. Its protein product is CASSQEGQLNTEAFF.

The chain combines TRBV30 with TRBJ2-1; 7 nucleotides agree with TRBD2. Germline V gene lookup returns CDR1 GTSNPN and CDR2 SVGIG (reference sequence). The CDR3 length is 12 residues. The DNA for the CDR3 is TGTGCTCGATCGGAGCGGGGCCATGAGCAGTTCTTC. Translation: CARSERGHEQFF.